This TCR beta chain was sequenced in a study of T cell changes during pregnancy in multiple sclerosis. Profiled with immunoSEQ multiplex PCR; TCRdb holds only in-frame clones, not every one. The table has roughly 90,000 clones, approximately 90% seen once; the top ten hold around 1%. Per the germline V gene, CDR1 is LGHNA and CDR2 is YSLEER. The CDR3 loop spans 15 amino acids. Trimming took 3 bases from V and 4 from J; bases not matched to a gene: 4. The V and J genes are TRBV4-3 and TRBJ1-4; 8 positions agree with TRBD1. The source is a female donor with multiple sclerosis, enrolled in a pregnancy study. The sample was peripheral blood, taken before pregnancy. The CDR3 loop is CASSHQTGVNEKLFF. The DNA of the CDR3 is TGCGCCAGCAGCCACCAGACAGGGGTTAATGAAAAACTGTTTTTT.